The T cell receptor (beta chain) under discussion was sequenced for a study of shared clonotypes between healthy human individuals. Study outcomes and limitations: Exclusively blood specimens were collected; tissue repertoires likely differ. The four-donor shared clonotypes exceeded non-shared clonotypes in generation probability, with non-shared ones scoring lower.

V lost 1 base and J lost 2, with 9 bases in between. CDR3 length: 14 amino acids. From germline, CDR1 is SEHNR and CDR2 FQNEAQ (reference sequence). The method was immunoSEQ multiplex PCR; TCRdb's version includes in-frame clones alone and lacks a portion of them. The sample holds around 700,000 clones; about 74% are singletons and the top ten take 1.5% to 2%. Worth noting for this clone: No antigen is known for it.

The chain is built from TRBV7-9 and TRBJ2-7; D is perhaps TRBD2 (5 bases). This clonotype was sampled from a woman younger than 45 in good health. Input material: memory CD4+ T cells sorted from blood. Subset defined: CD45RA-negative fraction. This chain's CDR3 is CASSLGGITYEQYF. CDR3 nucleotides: TGTGCCAGCAGCTTAGGAGGGATCACCTACGAGCAGTACTTC.